A selection of T cell receptor beta chains follows, all from one sample in a study of post-analysis software for immune sequencing data. TCRdb fed the PCR reads into MiXCR, producing one record per CDR3 protein. The sample includes fewer than 850,000 distinct CDR3 sequences, roughly 30% of them seen just once. The sequencing input was blood. The receptors stem from a girl between 10 and 17 years old with multiple sclerosis. CDR3s include the opening cysteine and the closing phenylalanine or tryptophan. The D gene is left open where the match is weak. Only some rows state a clone size, as once, few, many or a class for expanded clones.

abundance	v_gene	j_gene	d_gene	CDR3nt	CDR3aa
many	TRBV4-1	TRBJ2-4	NA	TGCGCCAGCAGCCAACCCAGGGAGGCCAAAAACATTCAGTACTTC	CASSQPREAKNIQYF
few	TRBV20-1	TRBJ2-1	NA	TGCAGTGCGGAATTGACATCGGGCCGTCCCTACAATGAGCAGTTCTTC	CSAELTSGRPYNEQFF
NA	TRBV20-1	TRBJ2-5	TRBD2	TGCAGTGCCAATGTTTTTGGCGGGGGGTACCAAGAGACCCAGTACTTC	CSANVFGGGYQETQYF
NA	TRBV5-1	TRBJ1-2	TRBD1	TGCGCCAGCAGCTTAGACAGGGCGGAGGTTAATGGCTACACCTTC	CASSLDRAEVNGYTF
NA	TRBV7-9	TRBJ1-3	NA	TGTGCCAGCAGCTTAGCTCGCCAGGACCTCTCTGGAAACACCATATATTTT	CASSLARQDLSGNTIYF
few	TRBV28	TRBJ2-5	NA	TGTGCCAGCAGTAGCCGGAAGACCCAGTACTTC	CASSSRKTQYF
few	TRBV20-1	TRBJ2-6	NA	TGCAGTGCTAGAGATCGGAGTGGGACTGGGGCCAACGTCCTGACTTTC	CSARDRSGTGANVLTF
NA	TRBV7-2	TRBJ2-5	TRBD2	TGTGCCAGCAGCTTTCCGACTAGCGGAGAGACCCAGTACTTC	CASSFPTSGETQYF
few	TRBV6-2/TRBV6-3	TRBJ1-4	NA	TGTGCCAGCAGTTACTCAGGGTCGACTAATGAAAAACTGTTTTTT	CASSYSGSTNEKLFF
NA	TRBV20-1	TRBJ2-7	NA	TGCAGTGCTGGGGGGCCAGGATCCTACGAGCAGTACTTC	CSAGGPGSYEQYF
few	TRBV7-8	TRBJ1-5	NA	TGTGCCAGCAGTTATACGGTCGAGCAGCCCCAGCATTTT	CASSYTVEQPQHF
few	TRBV28	TRBJ2-7	TRBD1	TGTGCCAGCAGCCCCCGGGACAGGGTCTCCTACGAGCAGTACTTC	CASSPRDRVSYEQYF
NA	TRBV20-1	TRBJ1-1	NA	TGCAGTGCTAGAGTCGGCAGGGCGAACACTGAAGCTTTCTTT	CSARVGRANTEAFF
NA	TRBV20-1	TRBJ2-1	TRBD2	TGCAGTGCTAGAGATTTTAACCGGGGGGGTTACAATGAGCAGTTCTTC	CSARDFNRGGYNEQFF
few	TRBV29-1	TRBJ2-2	NA	TGCAGCGTGACCTGGGGGGCCGGGGAGCTGTTTTTT	CSVTWGAGELFF
NA	TRBV12-3/TRBV12-4	TRBJ2-1	TRBD2	TGTGCCAGCAGGTTGACTAGCGGGAGGGGGGATGAGCAGTTCTTC	CASRLTSGRGDEQFF
NA	TRBV10-3	TRBJ2-6	TRBD1	TGTGCCACGACCCCGGACAGGCCGCCTTACGTCCTGACTTTC	CATTPDRPPYVLTF
few	TRBV6-1	TRBJ2-1	TRBD2	TGTGCCAGCAGTGAATTTCCAGCGGGAGGTCTCGGTGAGCAGTTCTTC	CASSEFPAGGLGEQFF
few	TRBV20-1	TRBJ1-5	NA	TGCAGTGCCAAACGGAGCAATCAGCCCCAGCATTTT	CSAKRSNQPQHF
few	TRBV6-2/TRBV6-3	TRBJ2-5	NA	TGTGCCAGCAGTTATCGGGGCAGCGTACAAGAGACCCAGTACTTC	CASSYRGSVQETQYF
few	TRBV28	TRBJ2-1	TRBD1	TGTGCCAGCGACAGGGGTTACAATGAGCAGTTCTTC	CASDRGYNEQFF
few	TRBV3-1	TRBJ2-7	NA	TGTGCCAGCAGCCAAGGTTTCGTACAGACCGCCTACGAGCAGTACTTC	CASSQGFVQTAYEQYF
few	TRBV5-1	TRBJ2-3	NA	TGCGCCAGCAGCTTCCGCAGGGATGGAGATACGCAGTATTTT	CASSFRRDGDTQYF
few	TRBV3-1	TRBJ1-2	NA	TGTGCCAGCAGCCAAGATTTGGGCAGGGCCCTTGGCTACACCTTC	CASSQDLGRALGYTF
NA	TRBV5-1	TRBJ2-5	NA	TGCGCCAGCAGGGGCCAGAGGCAAGAGACCCAGTACTTC	CASRGQRQETQYF
NA	TRBV20-1	TRBJ1-5	TRBD1	TGCAGTGCTAGAGCAGGGGGACCCAATCAGCCCCAGCATTTT	CSARAGGPNQPQHF
many	TRBV15	TRBJ2-7	NA	TGTGCCACCAGCAGAGATTCCGACTACACCTACGAGCAGTACTTC	CATSRDSDYTYEQYF
few	TRBV9	TRBJ2-1	NA	TGTGCCAGCAGCGGAGACCGGAGGGGTGAGCAGTTCTTC	CASSGDRRGEQFF
NA	TRBV18	TRBJ2-5	NA	TGTGCCAGCTCACTACCGAACCGGGGAGAGACCCAGTACTTC	CASSLPNRGETQYF
NA	TRBV28	TRBJ2-1	NA	TGTGCCAGCAGACGGTCCCATGAGCAGTTCTTC	CASRRSHEQFF
NA	TRBV12-3/TRBV12-4	TRBJ2-3	TRBD1	TGTGCCAGCACCCTGAGCGAGGGACAGGGGGGACCAGATACGCAGTATTTT	CASTLSEGQGGPDTQYF
NA	TRBV7-9	TRBJ2-7	NA	TGTGCCAGCAGCTTTGTCAACAGGGACTACGAGCAGTACTTC	CASSFVNRDYEQYF
many	TRBV20-1	TRBJ2-5	TRBD2	TGCAGTGCGCCTAGCGGGGGGCAAGAGACCCAGTACTTC	CSAPSGGQETQYF
NA	TRBV20-1	TRBJ2-5	NA	TGCAGTGCTAGAGGCGCTGATTTAGGCCCCGAGACCCAGTACTTC	CSARGADLGPETQYF
NA	TRBV27	TRBJ2-7	TRBD1	TGTGCCAGCAGTTTCCTCGGACAGGGCAGGTACGAGCAGTACTTC	CASSFLGQGRYEQYF
few	TRBV5-1	TRBJ2-1	TRBD1	TGCGCCAGCAGCTTGGTGGAGCAGGGGGCCTACAATGAGCAGTTCTTC	CASSLVEQGAYNEQFF
NA	TRBV6-4	TRBJ2-4	NA	TGTGCCAGCAGTGACGGGGACGGAAACATTCAGTACTTC	CASSDGDGNIQYF
few	TRBV7-2	TRBJ2-1	NA	TGTGCCAGCAGCTTAGGGTCTGGGATGGGTGAGCAGTTCTTC	CASSLGSGMGEQFF
NA	TRBV7-2	TRBJ1-4	NA	TGTGCCAGCAGCTCCCTGGGGGGCTCCCCAACTAATGAAAAACTGTTTTTT	CASSSLGGSPTNEKLFF
NA	TRBV29-1	TRBJ2-1	TRBD2	TGCAGCGTCGAAGCTTTCACTAGCGGGAGCTACAATGAGCAGTTCTTC	CSVEAFTSGSYNEQFF
NA	TRBV7-2	TRBJ2-7	TRBD2	TGTGCCAGCAGCTTTGCCGGGACTAGCGCCTACGAGCAGTACTTC	CASSFAGTSAYEQYF
many	TRBV3-1	TRBJ2-1	NA	TGTGCCAGCAGCAAAAACAGGGTTACTGAGCAGTTCTTC	CASSKNRVTEQFF
few	TRBV20-1	TRBJ2-1	TRBD2	TGCAGGCCCATAGCGGGGGCAGGAGATGAGCAGTTCTTC	CRPIAGAGDEQFF
NA	TRBV11-2	TRBJ2-7	NA	TGTGCCAGCAGCTTGTTCCGGGACGGCAGGGAGGAGCAGTACTTC	CASSLFRDGREEQYF
NA	TRBV5-1	TRBJ1-1	TRBD1	TGCGCCAGCAGCTCTGGGACAGGGCTGTACGCTGAAGCTTTCTTT	CASSSGTGLYAEAFF
few	TRBV7-2	TRBJ2-7	TRBD2	TGTGCCAGCAGCTTAGGAGGTAGCGGGGCGAAGTACGAGCAGTACTTC	CASSLGGSGAKYEQYF
NA	TRBV6-6	TRBJ1-2	NA	TGTGCCAGCAGTTACTTCAGGGACGATGGCTACACCTTC	CASSYFRDDGYTF
many	TRBV5-1	TRBJ2-7	NA	TGCGCCAGCAGCCGTGGGGTCGAGCAGTACTTC	CASSRGVEQYF
few	TRBV28	TRBJ2-6	NA	TGTGCCAGCACCGCCTCCGTACCTGGGGCCAACGTCCTGACTTTC	CASTASVPGANVLTF
NA	TRBV5-1	TRBJ2-1	TRBD1	TGCGCCAGCAGTACCGGGACAGGGGACCCCCATGAGCAGTTCTTC	CASSTGTGDPHEQFF
NA	TRBV14	TRBJ2-2	NA	TGTGCCAGCAGCCAAGATGCGAACACCGGGGAGCTGTTTTTT	CASSQDANTGELFF
few	TRBV20-1	TRBJ2-1	TRBD1	TGCAGTGCGTATCCGGGACAGGAATACAATGAGCAGTTCTTC	CSAYPGQEYNEQFF
many	TRBV20-1	TRBJ2-5	NA	TGCAGTGCTAGAGATGTGGGAGAGACCCAGTACTTC	CSARDVGETQYF
few	TRBV6-2/TRBV6-3	TRBJ2-1	NA	TGTGCCAGCAGTTACTGGACTACGGAGCAGTTCTTC	CASSYWTTEQFF
few	TRBV6-5	TRBJ2-7	NA	TGTGCCAGCAGTCCCGGAGGACCTCCTTACGAGCAGTACTTC	CASSPGGPPYEQYF